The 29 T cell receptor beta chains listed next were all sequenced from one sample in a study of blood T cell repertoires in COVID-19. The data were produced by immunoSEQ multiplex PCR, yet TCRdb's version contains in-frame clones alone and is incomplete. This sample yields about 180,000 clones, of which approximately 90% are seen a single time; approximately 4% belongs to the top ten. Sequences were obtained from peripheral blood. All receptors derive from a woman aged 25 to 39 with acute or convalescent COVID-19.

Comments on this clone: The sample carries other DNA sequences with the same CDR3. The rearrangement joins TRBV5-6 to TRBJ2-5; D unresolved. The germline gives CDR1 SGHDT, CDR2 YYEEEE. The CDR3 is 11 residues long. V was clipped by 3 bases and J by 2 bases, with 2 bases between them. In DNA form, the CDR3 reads TGTGCCAGCAGCTCGCAAGAGACCCAGTACTTC. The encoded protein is CASSSQETQYF.

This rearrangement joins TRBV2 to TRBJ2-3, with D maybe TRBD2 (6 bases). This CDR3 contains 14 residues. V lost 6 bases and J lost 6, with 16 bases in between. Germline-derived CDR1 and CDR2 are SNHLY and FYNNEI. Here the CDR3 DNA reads TGTGCCAGCAGCGAGGGCTTGGGGGGTGATACGCAGTATTTT. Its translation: CASSEGLGGDTQYF.

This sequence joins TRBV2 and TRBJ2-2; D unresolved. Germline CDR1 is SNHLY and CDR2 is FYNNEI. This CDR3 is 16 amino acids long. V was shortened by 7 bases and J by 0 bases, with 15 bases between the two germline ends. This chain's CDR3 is CASTAEAPANTGELFF. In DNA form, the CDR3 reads TGTGCCAGCACCGCTGAGGCCCCAGCGAACACCGGGGAGCTGTTTTTT.

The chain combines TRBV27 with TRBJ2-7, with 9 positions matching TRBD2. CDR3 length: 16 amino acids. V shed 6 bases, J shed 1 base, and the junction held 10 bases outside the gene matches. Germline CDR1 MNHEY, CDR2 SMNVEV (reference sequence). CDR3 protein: CASSGIAGDGSYEQYF. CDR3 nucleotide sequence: TGTGCCAGCAGCGGAATAGCGGGAGATGGGTCCTACGAGCAGTACTTC.

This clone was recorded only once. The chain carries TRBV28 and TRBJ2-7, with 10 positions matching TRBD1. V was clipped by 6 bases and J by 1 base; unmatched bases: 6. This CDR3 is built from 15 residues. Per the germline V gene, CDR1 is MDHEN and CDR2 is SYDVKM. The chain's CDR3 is CASSLTGGGSYEQYF. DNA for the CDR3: TGTGCCAGCAGCTTGACAGGGGGCGGGTCCTACGAGCAGTACTTC.

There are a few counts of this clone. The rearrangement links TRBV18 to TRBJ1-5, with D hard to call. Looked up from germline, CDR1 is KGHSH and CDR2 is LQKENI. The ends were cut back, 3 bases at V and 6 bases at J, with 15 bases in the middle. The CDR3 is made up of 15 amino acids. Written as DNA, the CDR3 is TGTGCCAGCTCACCCCTGGGCCTGAGGGCTCAGCCCCAGCATTTT. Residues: CASSPLGLRAQPQHF.

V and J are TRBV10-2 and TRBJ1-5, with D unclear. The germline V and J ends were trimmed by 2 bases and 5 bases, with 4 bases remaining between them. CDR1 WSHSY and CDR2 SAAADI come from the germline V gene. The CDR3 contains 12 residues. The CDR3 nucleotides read TGCGCCAGCAGTGAGGCAGATCAGCCCCAGCATTTT. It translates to CASSEADQPQHF.

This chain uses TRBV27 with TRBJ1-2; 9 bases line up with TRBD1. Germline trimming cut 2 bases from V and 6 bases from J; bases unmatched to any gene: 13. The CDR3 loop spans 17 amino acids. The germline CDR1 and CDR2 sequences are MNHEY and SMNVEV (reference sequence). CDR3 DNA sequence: TGTGCCAGCAGTTTAAGTTCTACAGGGGGCGTTGGAAATGGCTACACCTTC. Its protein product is CASSLSSTGGVGNGYTF.

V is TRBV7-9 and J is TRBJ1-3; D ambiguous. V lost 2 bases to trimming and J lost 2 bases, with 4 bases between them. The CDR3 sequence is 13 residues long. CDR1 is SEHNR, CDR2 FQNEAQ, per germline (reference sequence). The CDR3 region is CASSLTTGNTIYF. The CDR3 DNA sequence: TGTGCCAGCAGCTTAACTACTGGAAACACCATATATTTT.

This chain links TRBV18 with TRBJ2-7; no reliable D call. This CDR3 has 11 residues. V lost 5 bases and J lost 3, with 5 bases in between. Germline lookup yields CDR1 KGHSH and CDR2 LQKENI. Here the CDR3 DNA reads TGTGCCAGCTCATCAAACTACGAGCAGTACTTC. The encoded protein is CASSSNYEQYF. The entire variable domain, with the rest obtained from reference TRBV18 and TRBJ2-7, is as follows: NAGVMQNPRHLVRRRGQEARLRCSPMKGHSHVYWYRQLPEEGLKFMVYLQKENIIDESGMPKERFSAEFPKEGPSILRIQQVVRGDSAAYFCASSSNYEQYFGPGTRLTVT.

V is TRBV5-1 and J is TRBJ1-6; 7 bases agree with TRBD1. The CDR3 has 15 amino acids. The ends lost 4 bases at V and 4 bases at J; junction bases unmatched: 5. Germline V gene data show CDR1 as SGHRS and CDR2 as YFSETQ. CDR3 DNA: TGCGCCAGCAGCATGGGACAGCAGTATAATTCACCCCTCCACTTT. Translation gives CASSMGQQYNSPLHF.

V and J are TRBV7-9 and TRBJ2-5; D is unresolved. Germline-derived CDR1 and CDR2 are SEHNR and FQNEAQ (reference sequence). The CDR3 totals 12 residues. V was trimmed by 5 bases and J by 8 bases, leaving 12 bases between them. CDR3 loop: CASSTLTRTQYF. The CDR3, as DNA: TGTGCCAGCAGCACCCTTACCAGAACCCAGTACTTC.

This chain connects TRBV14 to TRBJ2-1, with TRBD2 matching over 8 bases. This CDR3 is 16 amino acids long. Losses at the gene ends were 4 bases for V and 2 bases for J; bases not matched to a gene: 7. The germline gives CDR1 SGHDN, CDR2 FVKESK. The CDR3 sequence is CASSPLSGMAYNEQFF. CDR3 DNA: TGTGCCAGCAGCCCCCTTAGCGGGATGGCCTACAATGAGCAGTTCTTC. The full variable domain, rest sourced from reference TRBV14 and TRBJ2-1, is EAGVTQFPSHSVIEKGQTVTLRCDPISGHDNLYWYRRVMGKEIKFLLHFVKESKQDESGMPNNRFLAERTGGTYSTLKVQPAELEDSGVYFCASSPLSGMAYNEQFFGPGTRLTVL.

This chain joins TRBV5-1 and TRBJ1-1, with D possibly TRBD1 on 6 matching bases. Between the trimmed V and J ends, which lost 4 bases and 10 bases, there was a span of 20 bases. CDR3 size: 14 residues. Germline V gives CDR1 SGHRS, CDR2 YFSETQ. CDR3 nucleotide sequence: TGCGCCAGCAGCCCTGACAGGTTTTCGGGGGGAGCTTTCTTT. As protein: CASSPDRFSGGAFF. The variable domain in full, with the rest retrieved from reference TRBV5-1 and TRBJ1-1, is KAGVTQTPRYLIKTRGQQVTLSCSPISGHRSVSWYQQTPGQGLQFLFEYFSETQRNKGNFPGRFSGRQFSNSRSEMNVSTLELGDSALYLCASSPDRFSGGAFFGQGTRLTVV.

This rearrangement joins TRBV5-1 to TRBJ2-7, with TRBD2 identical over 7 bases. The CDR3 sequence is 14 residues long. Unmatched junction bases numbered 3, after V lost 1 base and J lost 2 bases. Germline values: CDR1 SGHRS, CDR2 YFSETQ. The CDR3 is CASSLREGPYEQYF. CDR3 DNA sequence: TGCGCCAGCAGCTTGAGGGAGGGCCCCTACGAGCAGTACTTC.

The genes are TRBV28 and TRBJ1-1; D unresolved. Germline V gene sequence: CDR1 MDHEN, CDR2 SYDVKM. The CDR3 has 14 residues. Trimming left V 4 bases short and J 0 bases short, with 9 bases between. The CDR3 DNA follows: TGTGCCAGCAGTTCCAACGGGTTGAACACTGAAGCTTTCTTT. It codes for CASSSNGLNTEAFF.

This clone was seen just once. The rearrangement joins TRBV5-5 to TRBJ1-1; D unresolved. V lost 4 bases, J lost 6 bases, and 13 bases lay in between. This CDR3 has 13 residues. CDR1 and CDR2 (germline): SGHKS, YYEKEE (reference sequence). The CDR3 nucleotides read TGTGCCAGCAGCCCGCACGACGCGGCTGAAGCTTTCTTT. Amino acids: CASSPHDAAEAFF.

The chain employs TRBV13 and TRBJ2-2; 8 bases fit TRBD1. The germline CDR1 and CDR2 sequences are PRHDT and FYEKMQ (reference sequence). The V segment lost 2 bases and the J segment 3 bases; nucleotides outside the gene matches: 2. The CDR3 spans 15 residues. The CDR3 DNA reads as TGTGCCAGCAGCTTATTACAGGGGGACACCGGGGAGCTGTTTTTT. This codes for CASSLLQGDTGELFF.

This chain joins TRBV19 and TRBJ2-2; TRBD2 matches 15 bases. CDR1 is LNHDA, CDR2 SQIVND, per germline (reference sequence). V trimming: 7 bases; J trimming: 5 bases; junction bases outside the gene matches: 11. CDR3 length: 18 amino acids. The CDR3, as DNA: TGTGCCAGTACCCGGACTAGCGGGAGGGTCCAAGGGACCGGGGAGCTGTTTTTT. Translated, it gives CASTRTSGRVQGTGELFF.

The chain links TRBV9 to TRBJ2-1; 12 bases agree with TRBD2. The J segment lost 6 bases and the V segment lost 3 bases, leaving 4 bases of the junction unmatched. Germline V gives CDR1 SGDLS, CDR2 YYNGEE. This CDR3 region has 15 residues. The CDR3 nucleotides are TGTGCCAGCAGCGGCATGACTAGCGGGAGCAATGAGCAGTTCTTC. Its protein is CASSGMTSGSNEQFF.

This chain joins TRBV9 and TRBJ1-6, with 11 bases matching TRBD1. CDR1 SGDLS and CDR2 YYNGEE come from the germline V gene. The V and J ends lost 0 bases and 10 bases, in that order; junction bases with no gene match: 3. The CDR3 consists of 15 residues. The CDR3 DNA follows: TGTGCCAGCAGCGTAGGGAGGGACAGGGGGTCACCCCTCCACTTT. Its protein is CASSVGRDRGSPLHF.

The CDR3 DNA follows: TGTGCCAGCGGGACTACCTTTATCGGTTGGTTCTTC. Its translation: CASGTTFIGWFF. The chain links TRBV2 to TRBJ2-1; 7 bases align to TRBD2. Trimming cost V 8 bases and J 15 bases; bases outside gene matches: 13. This CDR3 is built from 12 residues. CDR1 SNHLY and CDR2 FYNNEI come from the germline V gene.

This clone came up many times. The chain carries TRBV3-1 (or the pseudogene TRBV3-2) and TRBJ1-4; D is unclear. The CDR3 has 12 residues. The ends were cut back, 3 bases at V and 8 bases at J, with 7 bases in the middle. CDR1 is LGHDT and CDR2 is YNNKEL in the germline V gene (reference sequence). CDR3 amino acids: CASSQGREKLFF. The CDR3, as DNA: TGTGCCAGCAGCCAGGGCAGGGAAAAACTGTTTTTT.

CDR3 amino acids: CASKGGTGELFF. CDR3 DNA: TGCGCCAGCAAGGGAGGCACCGGGGAGCTGTTTTTT. The rearrangement links TRBV10-1 to TRBJ2-2; tentative D call: TRBD2 (6 bases). Trimming took 7 bases from V and 4 from J, leaving 7 bases between them. The CDR3 covers 12 residues. Per the germline V gene, CDR1 is WNHNN and CDR2 is SYGVQD (reference sequence).

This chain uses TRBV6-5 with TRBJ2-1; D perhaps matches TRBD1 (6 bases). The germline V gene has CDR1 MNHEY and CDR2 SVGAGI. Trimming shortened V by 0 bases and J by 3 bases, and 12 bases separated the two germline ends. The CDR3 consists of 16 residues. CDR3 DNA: TGTGCCAGCAGTTACTCGAACAGGGCCATCTACAATGAGCAGTTCTTC. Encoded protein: CASSYSNRAIYNEQFF.

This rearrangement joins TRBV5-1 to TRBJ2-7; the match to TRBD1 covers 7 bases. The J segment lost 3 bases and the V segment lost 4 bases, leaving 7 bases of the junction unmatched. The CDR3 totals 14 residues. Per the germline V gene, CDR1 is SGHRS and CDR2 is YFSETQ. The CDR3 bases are TGCGCCAGCAGCGCTCACCGGGACAGCTACGAGCAGTACTTC. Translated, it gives CASSAHRDSYEQYF.

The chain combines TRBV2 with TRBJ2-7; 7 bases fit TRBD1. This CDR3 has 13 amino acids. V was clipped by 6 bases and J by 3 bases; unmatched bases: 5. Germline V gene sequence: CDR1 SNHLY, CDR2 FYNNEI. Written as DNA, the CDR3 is TGTGCCAGCAGGGAGACAGGGAGCTACGAGCAGTACTTC. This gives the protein CASRETGSYEQYF.

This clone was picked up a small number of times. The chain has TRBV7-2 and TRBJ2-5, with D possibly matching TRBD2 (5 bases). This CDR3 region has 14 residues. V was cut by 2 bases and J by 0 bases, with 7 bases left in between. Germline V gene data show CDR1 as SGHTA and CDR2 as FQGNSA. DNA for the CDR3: TGTGCCAGCAGCTTATTCGGGGACCAAGAGACCCAGTACTTC. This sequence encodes CASSLFGDQETQYF.

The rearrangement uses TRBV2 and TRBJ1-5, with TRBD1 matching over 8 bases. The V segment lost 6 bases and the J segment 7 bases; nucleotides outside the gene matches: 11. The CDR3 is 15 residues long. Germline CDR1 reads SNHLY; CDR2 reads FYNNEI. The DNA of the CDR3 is TGTGCCAGCAGCGGGACAGGAGGGCGGAGGCAGCCCCAGCATTTT. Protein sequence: CASSGTGGRRQPQHF.